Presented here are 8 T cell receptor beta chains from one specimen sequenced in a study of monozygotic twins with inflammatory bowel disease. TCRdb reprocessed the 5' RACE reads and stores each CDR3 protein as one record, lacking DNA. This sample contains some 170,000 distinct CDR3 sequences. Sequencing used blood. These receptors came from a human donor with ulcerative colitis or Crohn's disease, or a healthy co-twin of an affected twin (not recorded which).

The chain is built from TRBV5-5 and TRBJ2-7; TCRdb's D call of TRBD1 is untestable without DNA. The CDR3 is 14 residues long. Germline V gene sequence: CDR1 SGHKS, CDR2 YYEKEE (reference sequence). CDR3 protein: CASSPPDRIYEQYF.

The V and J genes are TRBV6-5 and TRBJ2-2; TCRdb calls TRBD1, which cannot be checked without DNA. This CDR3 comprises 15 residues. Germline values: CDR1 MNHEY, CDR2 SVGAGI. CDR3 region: CASSYAGGRTGELFF.

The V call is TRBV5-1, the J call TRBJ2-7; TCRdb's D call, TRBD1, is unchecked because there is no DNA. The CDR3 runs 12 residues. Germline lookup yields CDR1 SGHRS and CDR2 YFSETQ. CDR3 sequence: CASSATGGEQYF.

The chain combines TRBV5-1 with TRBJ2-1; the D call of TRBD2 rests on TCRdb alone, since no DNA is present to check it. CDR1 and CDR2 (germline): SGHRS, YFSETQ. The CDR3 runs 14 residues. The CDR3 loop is CASSPTSFRNEQFF.

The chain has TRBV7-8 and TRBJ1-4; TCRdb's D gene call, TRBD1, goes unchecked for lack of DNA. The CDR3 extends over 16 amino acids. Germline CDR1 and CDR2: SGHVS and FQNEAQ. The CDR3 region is CASSSNPGTQNEKLFF.

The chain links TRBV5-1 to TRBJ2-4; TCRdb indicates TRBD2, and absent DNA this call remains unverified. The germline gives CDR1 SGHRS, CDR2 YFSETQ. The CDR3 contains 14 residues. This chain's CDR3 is CASTLGEAKNIQYF.

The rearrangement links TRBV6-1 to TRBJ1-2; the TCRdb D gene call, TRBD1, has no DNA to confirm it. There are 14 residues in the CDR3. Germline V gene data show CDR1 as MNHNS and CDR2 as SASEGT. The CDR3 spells CASSEPGHPIGYTF.

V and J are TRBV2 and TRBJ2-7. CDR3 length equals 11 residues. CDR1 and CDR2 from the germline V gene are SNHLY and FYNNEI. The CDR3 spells CASSDLWEQYF.